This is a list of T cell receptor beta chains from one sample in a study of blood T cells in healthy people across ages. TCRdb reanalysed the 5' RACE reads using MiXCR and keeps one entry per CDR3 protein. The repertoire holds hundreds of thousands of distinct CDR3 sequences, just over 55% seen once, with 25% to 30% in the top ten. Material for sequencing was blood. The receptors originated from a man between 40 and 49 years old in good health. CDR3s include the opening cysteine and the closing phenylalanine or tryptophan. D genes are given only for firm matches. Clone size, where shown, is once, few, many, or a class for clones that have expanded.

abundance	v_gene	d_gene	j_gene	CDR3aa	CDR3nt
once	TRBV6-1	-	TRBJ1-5	CASTEGIVPNQPQHF	TGTGCCAGCACGGAGGGGATCGTGCCCAATCAGCCCCAGCATTTT
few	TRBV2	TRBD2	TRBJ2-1	CASSVGTSGSSFSEQFF	TGTGCCAGCAGTGTTGGGACTAGCGGGAGTTCCTTCAGTGAGCAGTTCTTC
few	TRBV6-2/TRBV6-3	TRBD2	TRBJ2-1	CASKTGGTSGPIEQFF	TGTGCCAGCAAGACCGGGGGGACTAGCGGCCCTATCGAGCAGTTCTTC
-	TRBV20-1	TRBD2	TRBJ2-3	CSARRSSGVSDTQYF	TGCAGTGCTAGACGGTCTAGCGGGGTCTCAGATACGCAGTATTTT
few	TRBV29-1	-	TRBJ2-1	CSGGEIYNEQFF	TGCAGCGGGGGGGAGATCTACAATGAGCAGTTCTTC
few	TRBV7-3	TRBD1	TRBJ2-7	CASNTGTGYTYEQYF	TGTGCCAGCAATACCGGGACAGGGTATACCTACGAGCAGTACTTC
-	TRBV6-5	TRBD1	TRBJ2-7	CASEPDRDAWEQYF	TGTGCCAGCGAACCGGACAGGGATGCGTGGGAGCAGTACTTC
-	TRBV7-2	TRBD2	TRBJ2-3	CASTPLAGGFTDTQYF	TGTGCCAGCACCCCACTAGCGGGGGGGTTCACAGATACGCAGTATTTT
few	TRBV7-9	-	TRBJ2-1	CASSLILYEQFF	TGTGCCAGCAGCTTGATTTTATACGAGCAGTTCTTC
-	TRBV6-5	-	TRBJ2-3	CASSYSNNRADTQYF	TGTGCCAGCAGTTACTCGAATAATCGCGCAGATACGCAGTATTTT
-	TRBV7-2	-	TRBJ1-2	CASSPTQAGQRAYGYTF	TGTGCCAGCAGCCCCACCCAAGCTGGACAGAGGGCCTATGGCTACACCTTC
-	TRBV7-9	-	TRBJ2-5	CASSPPYF	TGTGCCAGCAGCCCCCCGTACTTC
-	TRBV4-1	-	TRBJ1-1	CASSQVQGLGTEAFF	TGCGCCAGCAGCCAAGTGCAGGGGCTCGGGACTGAAGCTTTCTTT
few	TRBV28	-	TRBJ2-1	CASTLRDEQFF	TGTGCCAGCACTTTACGGGATGAGCAGTTCTTC
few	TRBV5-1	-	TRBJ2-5	CASGENQETQYF	TGCGCCAGCGGGGAGAACCAAGAGACCCAGTACTTC
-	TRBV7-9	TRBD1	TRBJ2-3	CASLDRGTGTDTQYF	TGTGCCAGCCTTGACAGGGGAACCGGCACAGATACGCAGTATTTT
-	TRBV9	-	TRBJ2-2	CASSLGPTEELFF	TGTGCCAGCAGCCTAGGGCCCACCGAGGAGCTGTTTTTT
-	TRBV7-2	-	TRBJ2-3	CASSSILWADTQYF	TGTGCCAGCAGCTCAATTCTATGGGCAGATACGCAGTATTTT
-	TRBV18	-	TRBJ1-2	CASSPERGINYGYTF	TGTGCCAGCTCACCAGAGAGGGGGATAAACTATGGCTACACCTTC
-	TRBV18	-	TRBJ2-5	CASSPGAGEEETQYF	TGTGCCAGCTCACCCGGCGCAGGGGAAGAAGAGACCCAGTACTTC
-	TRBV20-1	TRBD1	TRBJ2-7	CSAREPTGGIEQYF	TGCAGTGCTAGGGAACCTACAGGGGGCATCGAGCAGTACTTC
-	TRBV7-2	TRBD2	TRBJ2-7	CASSLPRGTSGSLSSYEQYF	TGTGCCAGCAGCCTTCCCCGTGGGACTAGCGGGAGTTTGAGCTCCTACGAGCAGTACTTC
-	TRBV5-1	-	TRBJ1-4	CASSLGTANEKLFF	TGCGCCAGCAGCTTGGGTACAGCTAATGAAAAACTGTTTTTT
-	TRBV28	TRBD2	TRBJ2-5	CASIGSSGGPVETQYF	TGTGCCAGCATAGGTAGTAGCGGGGGGCCGGTTGAGACCCAGTACTTC
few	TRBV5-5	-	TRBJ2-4	CASSPTMAPENIQYF	TGTGCCAGCAGCCCGACGATGGCCCCAGAGAACATTCAGTACTTC
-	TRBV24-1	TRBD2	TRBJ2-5	CATSDTGGQETQYF	TGTGCCACCAGTGATACGGGGGGGCAAGAGACCCAGTACTTC
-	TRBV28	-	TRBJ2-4	CASNHLTGVSKNIQYF	TGTGCCAGCAACCACCTTACCGGTGTGAGCAAAAACATTCAGTACTTC
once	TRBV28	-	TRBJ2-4	CASRPSRLAKNIQYF	TGTGCCAGCAGGCCCTCTCGACTAGCCAAAAACATTCAGTACTTC
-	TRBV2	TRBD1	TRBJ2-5	CANAPTWDRQETQYF	TGTGCCAACGCACCCACTTGGGACAGACAAGAGACCCAGTACTTC
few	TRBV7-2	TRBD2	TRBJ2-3	CASSLARTAGGPRSSADTQYF	TGTGCCAGCAGCTTAGCTAGGACGGCGGGGGGGCCACGGTCCAGCGCAGATACGCAGTATTTT
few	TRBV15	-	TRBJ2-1	CATSAHRSNPWTNEQFF	TGTGCCACCAGCGCCCATCGGAGTAATCCGTGGACCAATGAGCAGTTCTTC
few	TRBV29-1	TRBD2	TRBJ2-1	CSVLAGGPYNEQFF	TGCAGCGTACTAGCGGGAGGCCCCTACAATGAGCAGTTCTTC
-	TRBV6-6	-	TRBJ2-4	CASSTTFSADKNIQYF	TGTGCCAGCAGTACAACTTTTTCGGCCGACAAAAACATTCAGTACTTC
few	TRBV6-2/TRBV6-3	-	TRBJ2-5	CASARGLREQYF	TGTGCCAGCGCTCGGGGGTTGAGGGAGCAGTACTTC
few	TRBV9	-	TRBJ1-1	CASSRETENTEAFF	TGTGCCAGCAGCCGAGAGACGGAGAACACTGAAGCTTTCTTT
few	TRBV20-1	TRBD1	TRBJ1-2	CSARATGGQPRWSTF	TGCAGTGCTAGAGCCACGGGGGGACAGCCCCGCTGGTCCACCTTC
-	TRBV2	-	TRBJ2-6	CASYLDSSGANVLTF	TGTGCCAGCTACCTTGACAGCTCTGGGGCCAACGTCCTGACTTTC
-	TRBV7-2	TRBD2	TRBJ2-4	CASERGDKNIQYF	TGTGCCAGTGAGCGGGGGGACAAAAACATTCAGTACTTC
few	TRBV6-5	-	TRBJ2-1	CASSSWVGLAANNEQFF	TGTGCCAGCAGTTCCTGGGTTGGGCTAGCAGCAAACAATGAGCAGTTCTTC
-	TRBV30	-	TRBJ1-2	CAWSVSPGPGGYTF	TGTGCCTGGAGTGTTAGCCCGGGGCCCGGTGGCTACACCTTC
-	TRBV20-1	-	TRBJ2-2	CSARVGATNTGELFF	TGCAGTGCTAGAGTAGGAGCTACGAACACCGGGGAGCTGTTTTTT
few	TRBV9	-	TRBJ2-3	CASSVLTGPTDTQYF	TGTGCCAGCAGCGTTTTGACAGGCCCTACAGATACGCAGTATTTT
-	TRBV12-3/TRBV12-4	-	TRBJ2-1	CASSLARASESRRFF	TGTGCCAGCAGTTTAGCGCGGGCTAGCGAGAGTCGGCGGTTCTTC
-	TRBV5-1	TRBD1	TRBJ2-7	CASSLQGPQDEQYF	TGCGCCAGCAGCTTACAGGGGCCGCAGGATGAGCAGTACTTC
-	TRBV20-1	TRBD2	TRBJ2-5	CSASRLAGGYQETQYF	TGCAGTGCTTCGCGACTAGCGGGAGGGTACCAAGAGACCCAGTACTTC
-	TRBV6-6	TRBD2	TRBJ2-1	CASRGLAVGYEQFF	TGTGCCAGCAGGGGACTAGCAGTGGGTTATGAGCAGTTCTTC
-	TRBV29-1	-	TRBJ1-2	CSVLAGNGYTF	TGCAGCGTGCTTGCGGGGAATGGCTACACCTTC
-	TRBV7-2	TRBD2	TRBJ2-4	CASSFLAGGGIQYF	TGTGCCAGCAGCTTCCTGGCGGGGGGTGGCATTCAGTACTTC